This T cell receptor (beta chain) comes out of a study of read filtering for tumor transcriptome and immune sequencing. Study-wide context: Roughly 8 patients were R-ISS I, about 16 were R-ISS II, more than five were R-ISS III.

Turning to this clonotype: Its antigen is unknown.

General observations from the study: Dropping single-read clonotypes raised IR-seq and RNA-seq shared-clonotype correlation.

The CDR3 is 14 residues long. Per germline, CDR1 PRHDT and CDR2 FYEKMQ (reference sequence). V was shortened by 5 bases and J by 4 bases, with 14 bases between the two germline ends. The library was built from 400 to 500 ng RNA with molecular barcoded adaptors for alpha/delta and beta/gamma chains. TCRdb reprocessed the reads with MiXCR, giving one entry per CDR3 protein. The sample lists 100,000 to 150,000 distinct CDR3 sequences, less than 15% seen once, with 8.4% in the top ten. This TCR was sampled from a donor aged 40 or over with multiple myeloma. Sequences were obtained from a population of CD138-negative cells sorted from bone marrow. The chain uses TRBV13 and TRBJ1-1; D perhaps matches TRBD1 (5 bases). Here the CDR3 reads CASSPGTVSTEAFF. In nucleotides, the CDR3 is TGTGCCAGCAGCCCGGGGACGGTCAGCACTGAAGCTTTCTTT. Supplemented by reference TRBV13 and TRBJ1-1, the full variable domain reads AAGVIQSPRHLIKEKRETATLKCYPIPRHDTVYWYQQGPGQDPQFLISFYEKMQSDKGSIPDRFSAQQFSDYHSELNMSSLELGDSALYFCASSPGTVSTEAFFGQGTRLTVV.